These 32 T cell receptor beta chains were all obtained from the same sample, sequenced in a study of CD8 T cells in ankylosing spondylitis. Study-wide results and limits: One TCR beta motif, made up of roughly eight highly homologous variants, appeared characteristic of ankylosing spondylitis blood.

A single record per CDR3 protein comes from TCRdb applying MiXCR to the 5' RACE reads. The table includes fewer than 750,000 distinct CDR3 sequences, about 20% detected once. Their antigens are not known. The sample consisted of blood, either unsorted or a sorted T cell fraction (not recorded which). The receptors were sampled from a male donor with ankylosing spondylitis.

This clonotype has only a few counts. This chain links TRBV19 with TRBJ1-1, with D possibly matching TRBD1 (5 bases). CDR1 LNHDA and CDR2 SQIVND come from the germline V gene (reference sequence). This CDR3 contains 15 residues. With 6 bases removed from V and 6 bases from J, the gap between germline ends came to 20 bases. The DNA for the CDR3 is TGTGCCAGTAGCCCTTCGACAGCGGGGGTCGCTGAAGCTTTCTTT. It codes for CASSPSTAGVAEAFF.

V and J are TRBV12-2 and TRBJ2-1. TRBV12-2 is a known pseudogene. The CDR3 sequence is 15 residues long. The CDR3 coding sequence is TGTGCAAGTCGCTTTGTGACGCCCTCCTACAATGAGCAGTTCTTC. Translating gives CASRFVTPSYNEQFF.

This clonotype turned up a few times. The CDR3 region is CARRVGQQLATGNSNQPQHF. The CDR3 DNA reads as TGCGCCAGGAGGGTGGGCCAGCAGCTGGCGACAGGGAATAGCAATCAGCCCCAGCATTTT. This chain uses TRBV5-1 with TRBJ1-5; 7 bases fit TRBD1. Looked up from germline, CDR1 is SGHRS and CDR2 is YFSETQ. The CDR3 spans 20 residues. Unmatched junction bases numbered 23, after V lost 8 bases and J lost 0 bases.

A single count supports this clonotype. The chain carries TRBV7-9 and TRBJ1-6; D possibly corresponds to TRBD1 (5 bases). The CDR3 spans 17 residues. Germline V gene data show CDR1 as SEHNR and CDR2 as FQNEAQ (reference sequence). Trimming removed 1 base from V and 5 bases from J, with 15 bases in between. This chain's CDR3 is CASSLGWAGTNNSPLHF. CDR3 nucleotides: TGTGCCAGCAGCTTAGGGTGGGCAGGGACTAATAATTCACCCCTCCACTTT.

The chain links TRBV10-3 to TRBJ2-1, with 8 bases aligning to TRBD1. V gave up 4 bases and J gave up 6 bases; unmatched junction bases: 8. The CDR3 has 15 residues. From germline, CDR1 is ENHRY and CDR2 SYGVKD. CDR3 in amino acids: CAISVSQGERNEQFF. The CDR3 bases are TGTGCCATCAGTGTGTCACAGGGGGAACGCAATGAGCAGTTCTTC.

Details on this clonotype: Relative to the germline gene, one junction end is altered; a read error may explain this. V usage is TRBV5-5 and J usage is TRBJ2-3; tentative D call: TRBD2 (5 bases). The CDR3 is 14 amino acids. In germline, CDR1 is SGHKS, CDR2 YYEKEE (reference sequence). DNA of the CDR3: TGTGCCAGCAGTTTGGAGGTGGGCACAGATACGCAGTATTTT. This encodes CASSLEVGTDTQYF.

V is TRBV6-1 and J is TRBJ2-6; D remains ambiguous. The V end lost 11 bases, the J end lost 0 bases, and 8 bases lay between the germline ends. Germline-derived CDR1 and CDR2 are MNHNS and SASEGT. CDR3 length equals 13 residues. This CDR3 is CAVQSSGANVLTF. Written as DNA, the CDR3 is TGTGCCGTACAGAGCTCTGGGGCCAACGTCCTGACTTTC.

This clonotype was observed a few times. The chain uses TRBV7-8 and TRBJ1-1; D is uncertain. Germline V gene lookup returns CDR1 SGHVS and CDR2 FQNEAQ. The V gene lost 5 bases and the J gene lost 0 bases, with 7 bases spanning the gap. The CDR3 is 13 amino acids. CDR3 loop: CASSNDMNTEAFF. The CDR3 region has the DNA TGTGCCAGCAGCAACGACATGAACACTGAAGCTTTCTTT.

This chain links TRBV5-1 with TRBJ2-7; 9 nucleotides align to TRBD2. CDR3 length: 17 amino acids. V lost 0 bases to trimming and J lost 2 bases; unmatched junction nucleotides: 9. Germline V lookup: CDR1 SGHRS, CDR2 YFSETQ. CDR3 in amino acids: CASSLVAGLAGTYEQYF. CDR3 DNA: TGCGCCAGCAGCTTGGTTGCGGGGCTAGCGGGAACCTACGAGCAGTACTTC.

The chain employs TRBV9 and TRBJ2-6; the D is unclear. This CDR3 is 15 amino acids long. Per the germline V gene, CDR1 is SGDLS and CDR2 is YYNGEE. Trimming removed 0 bases from V and 0 bases from J, with 4 bases in between. The CDR3 DNA reads as TGTGCCAGCAGCGTAGCCCACTCTGGGGCCAACGTCCTGACTTTC. This translates into CASSVAHSGANVLTF.

V usage is TRBV5-1 and J usage is TRBJ1-2; D gene unclear. The CDR3 runs to 13 residues. The V end was cut by 3 bases, the J end by 6 bases, with 12 bases between. CDR1 and CDR2 (germline): SGHRS, YFSETQ. CDR3 in DNA: TGCGCCAGCAGCTGGATCGGCGGTGATGGCTACACCTTC. As protein: CASSWIGGDGYTF.

This CDR3 is CASMDLPSNQPQHF. The CDR3 bases are TGTGCCAGTATGGACCTCCCAAGCAATCAGCCCCAGCATTTT. The V gene is TRBV19, the J gene TRBJ1-5; D unclear. Per germline, CDR1 LNHDA and CDR2 SQIVND (reference sequence). V lost 7 bases, J lost 1 base, and 11 bases lay in between. The CDR3 contains 14 residues.

This clonotype was detected only a few times. The chain has TRBV18 and TRBJ1-5, with a possible D match to TRBD1 (5 bases). The CDR3 runs to 14 residues. From germline, CDR1 is KGHSH and CDR2 LQKENI. Trimming removed 2 bases from V and 3 bases from J, with 8 bases in between. The CDR3 loop is CASSPGGLNQPQHF. The CDR3 nucleotides read TGTGCCAGCTCACCAGGGGGTCTCAATCAGCCCCAGCATTTT. Supplemented by reference TRBV18 and TRBJ1-5, the full variable domain reads NAGVMQNPRHLVRRRGQEARLRCSPMKGHSHVYWYRQLPEEGLKFMVYLQKENIIDESGMPKERFSAEFPKEGPSILRIQQVVRGDSAAYFCASSPGGLNQPQHFGDGTRLSIL.

This clonotype was counted a few times. The CDR3 spells CASTPTGSTYGYTF. In DNA form, the CDR3 reads TGTGCCAGCACCCCGACAGGCTCGACCTATGGCTACACCTTC. V is TRBV27 and J is TRBJ1-2; D is perhaps TRBD1 (6 bases). This CDR3 region has 14 residues. The germline CDR1 and CDR2 sequences are MNHEY and SMNVEV (reference sequence). Trimming cost V 7 bases and J 4 bases, with 16 bases left between them.

Only a few counts were recorded for this clonotype. The V gene is TRBV5-6, the J gene TRBJ2-7; 10 positions match TRBD1. V lost 2 bases, J lost 1 base, and 3 bases stayed unmatched. The CDR3 sequence is 15 residues long. Per germline, CDR1 SGHDT and CDR2 YYEEEE. Here the CDR3 DNA reads TGTGCCAGCAGCTTCGGGACAGGGGAGTCCTACGAGCAGTACTTC. This translates into CASSFGTGESYEQYF.

In this sample, this clonotype turned up a few times. CDR3 amino acids: CASSGTKDSTYTGELFF. In DNA form, the CDR3 reads TGTGCCAGCAGCGGAACTAAGGACTCTACGTACACCGGGGAGCTGTTTTTT. This sequence joins TRBV9 and TRBJ2-2; D perhaps matches TRBD2 (5 bases). The CDR3 length is 17 residues. V was clipped by 3 bases and J by 3 bases, with 18 bases between them. Germline V gene sequence: CDR1 SGDLS, CDR2 YYNGEE.

The rearrangement joins TRBV15 to TRBJ1-6; D gene ambiguous. CDR1 and CDR2 from the germline V gene are LNHNV and YYDKDF (reference sequence). Trimming removed 0 bases from V and 8 bases from J, with 11 bases in between. The CDR3 extends over 15 amino acids. In nucleotides, the CDR3 is TGTGCCACCAGCAGAGATGGACGCCTTGATTCACCCCTCCACTTT. Translation: CATSRDGRLDSPLHF.

This clonotype was observed many times. This chain links TRBV5-1 with TRBJ1-1, with no clear D. The CDR3 is made up of 14 amino acids. V was cut by 4 bases and J by 1 base, with 11 bases left in between. From germline, CDR1 is SGHRS and CDR2 YFSETQ. The CDR3 loop reads CASSRTHANTEAFF. CDR3 nucleotides: TGCGCCAGCAGCCGAACACATGCGAACACTGAAGCTTTCTTT. The full variable domain, rest sourced from reference TRBV5-1 and TRBJ1-1, is KAGVTQTPRYLIKTRGQQVTLSCSPISGHRSVSWYQQTPGQGLQFLFEYFSETQRNKGNFPGRFSGRQFSNSRSEMNVSTLELGDSALYLCASSRTHANTEAFFGQGTRLTVV.

The table lists this clonotype with a few counts. The chain uses TRBV12-3 or TRBV12-4 and TRBJ2-1, with 8 bases fitting TRBD2. The CDR3 spans 14 residues. The V and J ends lost 7 bases and 6 bases, in that order; junction bases with no gene match: 8. CDR3 region: CASTLGGASNEQFF. The CDR3 DNA reads as TGTGCCAGCACCCTCGGGGGGGCAAGCAATGAGCAGTTCTTC.

V usage is TRBV20-1 and J usage is TRBJ2-7; 12 bases fit TRBD2. V trimming: 2 bases; J trimming: 4 bases; junction bases outside the gene matches: 3. CDR3 length: 14 residues. The germline CDR1 and CDR2 sequences are DFQATT and SNEGSKA (reference sequence). The CDR3 DNA reads as TGCAGTGCTAGACTAGCGGGAGGGGGTTACGAGCAGTACTTC. Encoded protein: CSARLAGGGYEQYF.

This clonotype was seen only a few times. The chain uses TRBV18 and TRBJ1-1; D remains ambiguous. The germline CDR1 and CDR2 sequences are KGHSH and LQKENI. V was cut by 8 bases and J by 1 base, with 17 bases left in between. The CDR3 is 15 residues long. The CDR3 DNA sequence: TGTGCCAGCCCGATAGGGAGGGCCCAGAACACTGAAGCTTTCTTT. It yields the protein CASPIGRAQNTEAFF.

This clonotype was detected only a few times. The rearrangement uses TRBV3-1 and TRBJ2-5; 10 bases align to TRBD1. Germline-derived CDR1 and CDR2 are LGHDT and YNNKEL (reference sequence). The CDR3 runs to 14 residues. V shed 5 bases, J shed 3 bases, and the junction held 3 bases outside the gene matches. The CDR3 is CASSSGQGKETQYF. The DNA of the CDR3 is TGTGCCAGCAGCTCGGGACAGGGGAAAGAGACCCAGTACTTC.

This clonotype was detected many times. V and J are TRBV12-3 or TRBV12-4 and TRBJ2-1; 8 bases are a match to TRBD1. This CDR3 contains 14 residues. Losses at the gene ends were 2 bases for V and 9 bases for J; bases not matched to a gene: 6. CDR3: CASSLTAGGGEQFF. CDR3 DNA: TGTGCCAGCAGTTTAACTGCAGGGGGCGGTGAGCAGTTCTTC.

There are a few counts of this clonotype. The gene calls are TRBV2 and TRBJ1-1; D uncertain. The V end was cut by 2 bases, the J end by 0 bases, with 19 bases between. The CDR3 is 18 residues long. In germline, CDR1 is SNHLY, CDR2 FYNNEI. Here the CDR3 reads CASSEPHLRWGMNTEAFF. The CDR3 bases are TGTGCCAGCAGTGAACCCCACCTCCGGTGGGGAATGAACACTGAAGCTTTCTTT.

The chain combines TRBV6-2 or TRBV6-3 with TRBJ2-7, with D uncertain. The germline gives CDR1 MNHEY, CDR2 SVGEGT. V was pared by 6 bases and J by 1 base, with 13 bases between. CDR3 length: 14 amino acids. CDR3 loop: CASRKEQISYEQYF. In DNA, the CDR3 is TGTGCCAGCAGAAAGGAACAGATTTCCTACGAGCAGTACTTC.

The chain is built from TRBV5-1 and TRBJ2-3; D possibly corresponds to TRBD2 (5 bases). With 4 bases removed from V and 3 bases from J, the gap between germline ends came to 12 bases. This CDR3 has 14 residues. Germline CDR1 reads SGHRS; CDR2 reads YFSETQ. CDR3 region: CASSTSEGTDTQYF. The CDR3 nucleotides read TGCGCCAGCAGCACCTCCGAGGGTACAGATACGCAGTATTTT.

The CDR3, as DNA: TGTGCCAGCAGCCCAACGGGACTAGCGGGGGGGCGCACCCCTCAGTTCTTC. Protein product: CASSPTGLAGGRTPQFF. The chain employs TRBV7-3 and TRBJ2-1; 16 bases agree with TRBD2. Germline lookup yields CDR1 SGHTA and CDR2 FQGTGA. The ends lost 5 bases at V and 13 bases at J; junction bases unmatched: 14. The CDR3 totals 17 residues.

The gene calls are TRBV20-1 and TRBJ2-7; D unresolved. Germline V gene sequence: CDR1 DFQATT, CDR2 SNEGSKA (reference sequence). The CDR3 is 15 residues long. The V end lost 0 bases, the J end lost 2 bases, and 14 bases lay between the germline ends. The CDR3 spells CSARDSADQPYEQYF. As DNA, the CDR3 is TGCAGTGCTAGAGATTCGGCGGATCAACCCTACGAGCAGTACTTC.

This clonotype has more than one count but fewer than ten. The rearrangement links TRBV20-1 to TRBJ1-1; 9 bases map to TRBD1. The ends lost 1 base at V and 11 bases at J; junction bases unmatched: 17. CDR3 length: 16 residues. Germline V lookup: CDR1 DFQATT, CDR2 SNEGSKA (reference sequence). The CDR3 DNA reads as TGCAGTGCTAGAGCCCTGGGCAACCGGGACAGGGAGACGGCTTTCTTT. This codes for CSARALGNRDRETAFF.

This clonotype has only a few counts. The rearrangement uses TRBV12-3 or TRBV12-4 and TRBJ1-1; 9 bases map to TRBD1. Germline trimming cut 8 bases from V and 1 base from J; bases unmatched to any gene: 2. This CDR3 comprises 13 residues. The CDR3, as DNA: TGTGCCAGCCGACAGGGGGAGAACACTGAAGCTTTCTTT. Translated: CASRQGENTEAFF.

The chain is built from TRBV5-1 and TRBJ2-4; D might be TRBD2 (7 bases). From germline, CDR1 is SGHRS and CDR2 YFSETQ. The CDR3 is made up of 14 amino acids. V was cut by 1 base and J by 8 bases, with 13 bases left in between. CDR3 protein: CASSLLGAGDIQYF. CDR3 coding DNA: TGCGCCAGCAGCTTGCTGGGGGCGGGGGACATTCAGTACTTC.

This clonotype was seen only a few times. The rearrangement uses TRBV4-2 and TRBJ2-2; 8 bases map to TRBD2. Trimming cost V 1 base and J 5 bases; bases outside gene matches: 9. CDR3 length equals 17 residues. Germline loops: CDR1 LGHNA, CDR2 YNFKEQ. CDR3 DNA: TGTGCCAGCAGCCAAGTCCCCCCGGCGGGAGGTACCGGGGAGCTGTTTTTT. Translation: CASSQVPPAGGTGELFF.